The 9 T cell receptor beta chains below come from one sample, sequenced in a study of PD-L1 blockade in urothelial cancer. The protocol was immunoSEQ multiplex PCR, while the TCRdb copy is restricted to in-frame clones and leaves out a portion. Counted here are about 81,000 clones, roughly 90% occurring once; the ten biggest clones make up over 0.95%. Regarding time point: pretreatment peripheral blood. Sequencing was performed on PBMCs, taken around atezolizumab (anti-PD-L1) treatment. The receptors stem from a woman aged 80 or over with urothelial cancer.

V gene TRBV27 combines with J gene TRBJ2-1, with D possibly matching TRBD2 (5 bases). The CDR3 spans 13 residues. The V end lost 6 bases, the J end lost 4 bases, and 10 bases lay between the germline ends. The germline V gene has CDR1 MNHEY and CDR2 SMNVEV (reference sequence). CDR3 in amino acids: CASSGILYNEQFF. CDR3 bases: TGTGCCAGCAGCGGGATTCTATACAATGAGCAGTTCTTC.

This chain joins TRBV5-1 and TRBJ2-5, with TRBD1 matching 7 bases. Germline V gives CDR1 SGHRS, CDR2 YFSETQ. J lost 3 bases, V lost 0 bases, and 5 bases had no gene match. This CDR3 has 15 amino acids. The CDR3 coding sequence is TGCGCCAGCAGCTTGGATGGGACAGCCGAAGAGACCCAGTACTTC. Encoded protein: CASSLDGTAEETQYF.

The chain joins TRBV7-9 to TRBJ1-1, with 7 bases aligning to TRBD1. The germline gives CDR1 SEHNR, CDR2 FQNEAQ (reference sequence). This CDR3 has 15 residues. Germline trimming cut 5 bases from V and 0 bases from J; bases unmatched to any gene: 6. CDR3 loop: CASSTQTGMNTEAFF. The CDR3 DNA reads TGTGCCAGCAGCACCCAGACAGGGATGAACACTGAAGCTTTCTTT.

The chain combines TRBV19 with TRBJ2-1; no clear D. The V end was cut by 5 bases, the J end by 2 bases, with 4 bases between. The CDR3 length is 12 residues. CDR1 and CDR2 (germline): LNHDA, SQIVND (reference sequence). The DNA for the CDR3 is TGTGCCAGTAGTCCCGCCTACAATGAGCAGTTCTTC. Amino acids: CASSPAYNEQFF.

The chain employs TRBV5-1 and TRBJ2-1; D perhaps matches TRBD2 (6 bases). V lost 0 bases to trimming and J lost 7 bases, with 20 bases between them. Germline assignment: CDR1 SGHRS and CDR2 YFSETQ. The CDR3 runs 17 residues. DNA for the CDR3: TGCGCCAGCAGCTTGGCCTCTTCCGGCCATGGGGGGAATGAGCAGTTCTTC. As protein: CASSLASSGHGGNEQFF.

The V and J genes are TRBV19 and TRBJ2-2, with 11 bases fitting TRBD1. Germline V gene sequence: CDR1 LNHDA, CDR2 SQIVND (reference sequence). The CDR3 sequence is 19 residues long. Trimming removed 4 bases from V and 5 bases from J; junction bases left unmatched: 15. The CDR3 sequence is CASSTGTGGTWRRTGELFF. The CDR3 DNA follows: TGTGCCAGTAGTACTGGGACAGGGGGTACTTGGAGGCGGACCGGGGAGCTGTTTTTT. Supplemented by reference TRBV19 and TRBJ2-2, the full variable domain reads DGGITQSPKYLFRKEGQNVTLSCEQNLNHDAMYWYRQDPGQGLRLIYYSQIVNDFQKGDIAEGYSVSREKKESFPLTVTSAQKNPTAFYLCASSTGTGGTWRRTGELFFGEGSRLTVL.

The chain carries TRBV28 and TRBJ2-7; weak D call: TRBD2 (7 bases). Trimming removed 5 bases at V and 6 bases at J, with 20 bases between. There are 15 residues in the CDR3. The germline gives CDR1 MDHEN, CDR2 SYDVKM. CDR3 nucleotides: TGTGCCAGCAGTGGTGGGGGCTCTGGGGAGGGCGAGCAGTACTTC. This translates into CASSGGGSGEGEQYF.

The gene calls are TRBV29-1 and TRBJ1-2; D remains unclear. V was clipped by 4 bases and J by 6 bases, with 15 bases between them. Germline assignment: CDR1 SQVTM and CDR2 ANQGSEA. The CDR3 is made up of 13 amino acids. The CDR3 protein is CSVVQPTAHGYTF. DNA of the CDR3: TGCAGCGTTGTCCAACCAACTGCGCATGGCTACACCTTC.

The rearrangement links TRBV5-1 to TRBJ1-2; the D gene is possibly TRBD1 (6 bases). Germline CDR1 reads SGHRS; CDR2 reads YFSETQ. Trimming shortened V by 0 bases and J by 7 bases, and 13 bases separated the two germline ends. The CDR3 totals 14 residues. CDR3 amino acids: CASSLASDSTGYTF. Written as DNA, the CDR3 is TGCGCCAGCAGCTTGGCCTCGGACAGCACTGGCTACACCTTC.